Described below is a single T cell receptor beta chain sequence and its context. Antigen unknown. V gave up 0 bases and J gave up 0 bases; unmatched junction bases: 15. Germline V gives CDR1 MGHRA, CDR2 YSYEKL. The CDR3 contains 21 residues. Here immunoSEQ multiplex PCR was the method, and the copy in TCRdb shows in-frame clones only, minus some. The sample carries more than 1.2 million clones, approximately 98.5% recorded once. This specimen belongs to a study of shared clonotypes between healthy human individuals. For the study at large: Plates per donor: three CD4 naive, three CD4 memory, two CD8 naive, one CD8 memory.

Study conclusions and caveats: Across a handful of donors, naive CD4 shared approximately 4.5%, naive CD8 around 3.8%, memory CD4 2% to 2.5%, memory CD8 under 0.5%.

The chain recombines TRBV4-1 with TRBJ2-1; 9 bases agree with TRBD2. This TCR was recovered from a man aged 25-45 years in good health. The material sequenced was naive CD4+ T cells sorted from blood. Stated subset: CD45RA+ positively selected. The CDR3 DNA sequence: TGCGCCAGCAGCCAAGATTTCCCACCGGGACTAGCCCAGAGCTCCTACAATGAGCAGTTCTTC. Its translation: CASSQDFPPGLAQSSYNEQFF.